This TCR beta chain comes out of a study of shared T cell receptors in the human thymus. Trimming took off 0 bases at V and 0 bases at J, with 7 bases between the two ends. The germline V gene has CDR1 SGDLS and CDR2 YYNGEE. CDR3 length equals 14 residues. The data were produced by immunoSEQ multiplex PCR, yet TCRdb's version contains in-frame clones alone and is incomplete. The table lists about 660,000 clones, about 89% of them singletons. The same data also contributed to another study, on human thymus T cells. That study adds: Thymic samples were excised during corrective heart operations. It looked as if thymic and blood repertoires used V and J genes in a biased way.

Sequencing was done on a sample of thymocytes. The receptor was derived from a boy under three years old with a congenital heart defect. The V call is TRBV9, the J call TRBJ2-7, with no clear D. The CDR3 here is CASSVGATSYEQYF. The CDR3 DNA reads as TGTGCCAGCAGCGTAGGGGCTACCTCCTACGAGCAGTACTTC. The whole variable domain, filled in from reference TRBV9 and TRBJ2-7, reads DSGVTQTPKHLITATGQRVTLRCSPRSGDLSVYWYQQSLDQGLQFLIQYYNGEERAKGNILERFSAQQFPDLHSELNLSSLELGDSALYFCASSVGATSYEQYFGPGTRLTVT.